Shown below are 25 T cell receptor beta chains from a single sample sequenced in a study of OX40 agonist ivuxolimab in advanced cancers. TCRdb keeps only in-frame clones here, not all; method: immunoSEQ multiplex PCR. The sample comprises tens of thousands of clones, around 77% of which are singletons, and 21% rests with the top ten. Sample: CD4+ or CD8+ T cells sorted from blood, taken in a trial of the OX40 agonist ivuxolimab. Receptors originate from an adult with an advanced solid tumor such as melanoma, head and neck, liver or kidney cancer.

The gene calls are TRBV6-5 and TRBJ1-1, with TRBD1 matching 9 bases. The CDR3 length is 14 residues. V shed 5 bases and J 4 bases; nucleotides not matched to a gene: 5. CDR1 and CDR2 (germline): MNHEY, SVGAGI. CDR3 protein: CASSQTGGGTEAFF. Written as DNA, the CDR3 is TGTGCCAGCAGTCAAACAGGGGGCGGCACTGAAGCTTTCTTT.

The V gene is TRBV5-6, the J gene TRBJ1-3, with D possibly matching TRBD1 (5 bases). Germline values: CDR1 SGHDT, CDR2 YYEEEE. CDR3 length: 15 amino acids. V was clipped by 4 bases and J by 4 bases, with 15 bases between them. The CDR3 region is CASSVGTASGNTIYF. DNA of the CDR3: TGTGCCAGCAGCGTCGGGACCGCGTCGGGAAACACCATATATTTT.

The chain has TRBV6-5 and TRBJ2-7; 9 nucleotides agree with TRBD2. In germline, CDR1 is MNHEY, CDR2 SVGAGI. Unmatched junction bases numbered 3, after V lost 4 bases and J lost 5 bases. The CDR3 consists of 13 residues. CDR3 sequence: CASSLAGVDEQYF. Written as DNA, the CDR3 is TGTGCCAGCAGTTTAGCGGGAGTCGACGAGCAGTACTTC.

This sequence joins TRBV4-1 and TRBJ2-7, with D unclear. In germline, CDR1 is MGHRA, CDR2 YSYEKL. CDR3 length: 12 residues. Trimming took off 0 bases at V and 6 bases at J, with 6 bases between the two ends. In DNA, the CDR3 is TGCGCCAGCAGCCAAGATGGGCGCGAGCAGTACTTC. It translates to CASSQDGREQYF.

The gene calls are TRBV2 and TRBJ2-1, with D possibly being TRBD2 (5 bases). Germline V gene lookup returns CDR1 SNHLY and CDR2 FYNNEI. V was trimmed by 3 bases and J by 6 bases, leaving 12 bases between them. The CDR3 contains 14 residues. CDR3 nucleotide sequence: TGTGCCAGCAGTGATTTCAGCGGCGGCAATGAGCAGTTCTTC. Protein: CASSDFSGGNEQFF.

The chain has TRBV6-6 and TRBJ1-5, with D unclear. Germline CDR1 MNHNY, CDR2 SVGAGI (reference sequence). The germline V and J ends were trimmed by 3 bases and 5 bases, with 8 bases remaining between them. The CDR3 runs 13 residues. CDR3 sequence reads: CASSYLSDQPQHF. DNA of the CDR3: TGTGCCAGCAGTTATCTATCGGATCAGCCCCAGCATTTT.

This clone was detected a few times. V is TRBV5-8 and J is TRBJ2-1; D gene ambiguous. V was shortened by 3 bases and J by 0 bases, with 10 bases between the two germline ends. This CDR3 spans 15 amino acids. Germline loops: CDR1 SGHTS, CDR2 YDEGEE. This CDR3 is CASSSDLSSYNEQFF. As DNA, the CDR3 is TGTGCCAGCAGCTCGGACCTTAGCTCCTACAATGAGCAGTTCTTC.

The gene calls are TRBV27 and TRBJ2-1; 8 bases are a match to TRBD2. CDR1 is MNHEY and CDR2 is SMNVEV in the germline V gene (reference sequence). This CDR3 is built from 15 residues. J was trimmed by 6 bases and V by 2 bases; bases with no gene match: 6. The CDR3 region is CASSLSSAGANEQFF. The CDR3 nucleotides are TGTGCCAGCAGTTTAAGTTCAGCGGGAGCCAATGAGCAGTTCTTC.

CDR3 residues: CASSEYSNEQFF. The CDR3 DNA is TGTGCCAGCAGTGAGTATAGCAATGAGCAGTTCTTC. The genes are TRBV2 and TRBJ2-1; D not resolved. Trimming took 3 bases from V and 6 from J, leaving 6 bases between them. Germline-derived CDR1 and CDR2 are SNHLY and FYNNEI. CDR3 size: 12 residues.

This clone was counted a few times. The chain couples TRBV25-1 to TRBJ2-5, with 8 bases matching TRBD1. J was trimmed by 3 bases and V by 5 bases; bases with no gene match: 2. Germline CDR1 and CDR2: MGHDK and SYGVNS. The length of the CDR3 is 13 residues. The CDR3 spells CASSLTGEETQYF. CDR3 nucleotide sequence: TGTGCCAGCAGTCTGACAGGGGAAGAGACCCAGTACTTC. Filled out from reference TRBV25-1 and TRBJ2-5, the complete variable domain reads EADIYQTPRYLVIGTGKKITLECSQTMGHDKMYWYQQDPGMELHLIHYSYGVNSTEKGDLSSESTVSRIRTEHFPLTLESARPSHTSQYLCASSLTGEETQYFGPGTRLLVL.

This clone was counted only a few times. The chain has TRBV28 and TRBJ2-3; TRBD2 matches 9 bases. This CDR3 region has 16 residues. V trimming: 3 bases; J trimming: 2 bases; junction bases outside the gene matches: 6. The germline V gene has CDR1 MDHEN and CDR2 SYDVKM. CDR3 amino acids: CASSLLAGSYTDTQYF. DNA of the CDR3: TGTGCCAGCAGTTTGCTAGCGGGATCTTACACAGATACGCAGTATTTT.

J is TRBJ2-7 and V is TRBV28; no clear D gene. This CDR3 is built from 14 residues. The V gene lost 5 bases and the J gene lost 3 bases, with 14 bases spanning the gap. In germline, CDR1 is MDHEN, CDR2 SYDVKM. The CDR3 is CASSATWKNYEQYF. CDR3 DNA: TGTGCCAGCAGTGCCACATGGAAAAACTACGAGCAGTACTTC.

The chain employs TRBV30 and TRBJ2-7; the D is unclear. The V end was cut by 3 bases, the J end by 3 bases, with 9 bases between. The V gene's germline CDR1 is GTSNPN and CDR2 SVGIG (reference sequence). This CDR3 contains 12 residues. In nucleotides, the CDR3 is TGTGCCTGGAGCTCTGGGAACTACGAGCAGTACTTC. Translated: CAWSSGNYEQYF.

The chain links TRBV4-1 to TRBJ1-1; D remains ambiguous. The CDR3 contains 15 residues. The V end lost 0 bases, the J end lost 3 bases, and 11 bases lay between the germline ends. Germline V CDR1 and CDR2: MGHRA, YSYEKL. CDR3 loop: CASSQDSGVYTEAFF. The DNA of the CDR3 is TGCGCCAGCAGCCAAGATAGCGGGGTTTACACTGAAGCTTTCTTT.

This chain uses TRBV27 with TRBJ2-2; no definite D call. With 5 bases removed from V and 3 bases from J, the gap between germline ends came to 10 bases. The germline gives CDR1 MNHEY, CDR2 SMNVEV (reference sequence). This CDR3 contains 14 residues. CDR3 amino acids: CASSHLFDTGELFF. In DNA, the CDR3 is TGTGCCAGCAGTCACCTATTTGACACCGGGGAGCTGTTTTTT.

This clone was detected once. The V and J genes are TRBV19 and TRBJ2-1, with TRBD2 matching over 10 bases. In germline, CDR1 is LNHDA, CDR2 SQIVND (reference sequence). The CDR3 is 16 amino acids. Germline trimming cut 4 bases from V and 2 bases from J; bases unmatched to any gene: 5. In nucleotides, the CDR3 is TGTGCCAGTAGTACCCTTGGACTAGCGGCCTACAATGAGCAGTTCTTC. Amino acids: CASSTLGLAAYNEQFF.

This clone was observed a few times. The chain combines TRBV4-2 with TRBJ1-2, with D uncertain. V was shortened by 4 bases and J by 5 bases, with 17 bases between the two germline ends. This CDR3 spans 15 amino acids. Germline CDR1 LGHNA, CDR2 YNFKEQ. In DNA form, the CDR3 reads TGTGCCAGCAGCCTCGTGGGGAGGTTCGATTATGGCTACACCTTC. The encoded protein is CASSLVGRFDYGYTF.

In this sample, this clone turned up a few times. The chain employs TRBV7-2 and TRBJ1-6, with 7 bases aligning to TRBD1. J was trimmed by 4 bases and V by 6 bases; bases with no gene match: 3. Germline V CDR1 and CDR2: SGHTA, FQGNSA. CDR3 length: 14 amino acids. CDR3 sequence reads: CASSPTGYNSPLHF. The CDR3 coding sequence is TGTGCCAGCAGTCCGACAGGGTATAATTCACCCCTCCACTTT.

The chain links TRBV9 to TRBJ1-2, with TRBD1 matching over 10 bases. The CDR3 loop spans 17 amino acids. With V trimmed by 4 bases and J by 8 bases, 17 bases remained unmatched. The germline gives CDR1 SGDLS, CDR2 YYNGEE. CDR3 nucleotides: TGTGCCAGCAGCCCCGCTGCGGGGACAGGGGCCGCCTGGGGCTACACCTTC. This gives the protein CASSPAAGTGAAWGYTF. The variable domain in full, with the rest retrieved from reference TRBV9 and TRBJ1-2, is DSGVTQTPKHLITATGQRVTLRCSPRSGDLSVYWYQQSLDQGLQFLIQYYNGEERAKGNILERFSAQQFPDLHSELNLSSLELGDSALYFCASSPAAGTGAAWGYTFGSGTRLTVV.

The CDR3 here is CASSQDGRVMNTEAFF. The DNA for the CDR3 is TGTGCCAGCAGCCAAGACGGCAGGGTTATGAACACTGAAGCTTTCTTT. This rearrangement joins TRBV14 to TRBJ1-1; D may be TRBD1 (5 bases). This CDR3 spans 16 amino acids. V lost 0 bases, J lost 0 bases, and 11 bases lay in between. Germline loops: CDR1 SGHDN, CDR2 FVKESK.

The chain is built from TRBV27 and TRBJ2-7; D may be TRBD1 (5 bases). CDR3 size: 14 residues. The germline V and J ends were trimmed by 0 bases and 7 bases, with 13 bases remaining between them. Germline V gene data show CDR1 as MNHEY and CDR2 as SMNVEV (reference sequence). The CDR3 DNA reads TGTGCCAGCAGTTTATCGGCAGGGCTGAGGGAGCAGTACTTC. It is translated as CASSLSAGLREQYF.

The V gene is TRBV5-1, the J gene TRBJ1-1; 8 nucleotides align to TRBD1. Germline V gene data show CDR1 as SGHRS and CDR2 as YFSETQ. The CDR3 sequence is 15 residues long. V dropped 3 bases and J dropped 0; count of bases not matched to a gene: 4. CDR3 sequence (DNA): TGCGCCAGCAGCTCGCGACAGGGGATGAACACTGAAGCTTTCTTT. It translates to CASSSRQGMNTEAFF.

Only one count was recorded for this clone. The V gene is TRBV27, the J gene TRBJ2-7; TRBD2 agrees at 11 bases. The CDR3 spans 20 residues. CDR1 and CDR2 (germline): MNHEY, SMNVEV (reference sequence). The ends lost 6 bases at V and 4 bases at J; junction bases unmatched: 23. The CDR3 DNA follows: TGTGCCAGCAGCTCTCGCCCGACAGCGTATAGCGGGAGGGCCGGGTACGAGCAGTACTTC. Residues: CASSSRPTAYSGRAGYEQYF.

CDR3 bases: TGTGCCAGCGCAGGGTTGGAGGGCCACGAGCAGTACTTC. Protein product: CASAGLEGHEQYF. The chain employs TRBV28 and TRBJ2-7, with D possibly matching TRBD2 (6 bases). V was clipped by 8 bases and J by 5 bases, with 16 bases between them. The V gene's germline CDR1 is MDHEN and CDR2 SYDVKM. This CDR3 region has 13 residues. Full variable domain (remainder filled in from reference TRBV28 and TRBJ2-7): DVKVTQSSRYLVKRTGEKVFLECVQDMDHENMFWYRQDPGLGLRLIYFSYDVKMKEKGDIPEGYSVSREKKERFSLILESASTNQTSMYLCASAGLEGHEQYFGPGTRLTVT.

CDR3 in amino acids: CASSLEGLNYGYTF. Here the CDR3 DNA reads TGTGCCAGCAGTCTTGAGGGGTTAAACTATGGCTACACCTTC. This rearrangement joins TRBV28 to TRBJ1-2, with a weak D call TRBD1 (5 bases). Germline V gives CDR1 MDHEN, CDR2 SYDVKM. Trimming removed 5 bases at V and 2 bases at J, with 12 bases between. CDR3 size: 14 residues.